This T cell receptor beta chain stems from a study of neoadjuvant anti-PD-1 for oral cavity cancer. Some clones are missing from TCRdb's copy, which holds only in-frame ones; the method was immunoSEQ multiplex PCR. This table has more than 12,000 clones, roughly 70% appearing once. Trimming removed 5 bases from V and 0 bases from J; junction bases left unmatched: 7. The germline V gene has CDR1 SGHVS and CDR2 FNYEAQ. CDR3 length: 15 amino acids. Sample: PBMCs, taken before nivolumab (anti-PD-1) treatment. V and J are TRBV7-6 and TRBJ2-7; 7 positions agree with TRBD2. The source of this sequence is a person aged 40 to 85 with oral cavity squamous cell carcinoma. The CDR3 region has the DNA TGTGCCAGCAGCATGGTGGGGACTACCTCCTACGAGCAGTACTTC. It encodes CASSMVGTTSYEQYF.